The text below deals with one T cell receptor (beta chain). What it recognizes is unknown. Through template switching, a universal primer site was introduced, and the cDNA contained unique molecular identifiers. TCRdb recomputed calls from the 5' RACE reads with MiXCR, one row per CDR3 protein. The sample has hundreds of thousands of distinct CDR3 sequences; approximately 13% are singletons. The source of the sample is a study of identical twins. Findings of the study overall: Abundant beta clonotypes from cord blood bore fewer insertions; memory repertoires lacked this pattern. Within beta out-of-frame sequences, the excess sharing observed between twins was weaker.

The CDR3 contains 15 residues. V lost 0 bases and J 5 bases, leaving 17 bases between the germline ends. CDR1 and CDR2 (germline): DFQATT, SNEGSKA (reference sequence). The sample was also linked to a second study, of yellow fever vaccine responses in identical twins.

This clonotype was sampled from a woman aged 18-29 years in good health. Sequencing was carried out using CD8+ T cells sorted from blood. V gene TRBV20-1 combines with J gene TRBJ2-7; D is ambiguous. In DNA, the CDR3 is TGCAGTGCTAGAGATTTTCACCGCGCTTCCCACGAGCAGTACTTC. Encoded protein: CSARDFHRASHEQYF.